A selection of T cell receptor beta chains follows, all from one sample in a study of T cells after yellow fever vaccination. TCRdb used MiXCR to reprocess the 5' RACE reads, holding one entry per CDR3 protein. The sample holds 300,000 to 400,000 distinct CDR3 sequences; 7.5% to 9% are singletons and the top ten take under 20%. Material: PBMCs, obtained on the day of the first yellow fever vaccination. The receptors were sampled from a man younger than 35 who received the YFV17D yellow fever vaccine. The CDR3 runs from the conserved cysteine through the conserved F or W. The D gene is left open where the match is weak. Clone size, where shown, is once, few, many, or a class for clones that have expanded.

J gene,V gene,clone size,D gene,CDR3 DNA,CDR3 protein
TRBJ2-3,TRBV7-8,.,TRBD1,TGTGCCAGCAGCCCGGACTACAGGGGGACAGATACGCAGTATTTT,CASSPDYRGTDTQYF
TRBJ2-1,TRBV9,many,TRBD1,TGTGCCAGCAGCGCAACAGGGGGCCCCTACAATGAGCAGTTCTTC,CASSATGGPYNEQFF
TRBJ2-1,TRBV7-6,many,.,TGTGCCAGCAGCTTTCGAGACAATGAGCAGTTCTTC,CASSFRDNEQFF
TRBJ1-2,TRBV7-9,few,TRBD1,TGTGCCAGCAGCTTATCAGGGGGCAGGGGCTACACCTTC,CASSLSGGRGYTF
TRBJ1-1,TRBV18,few,.,TGTGCCAGCTCACCAGATTCGGGTGGCACTGAAGCTTTCTTT,CASSPDSGGTEAFF
TRBJ2-7,TRBV20-1,.,.,TGCAGTGCTAGAGATATTTTTGAGCGACACGAGCAGTACTTC,CSARDIFERHEQYF
TRBJ1-1,TRBV6-5,.,TRBD1,TGTGCCAGCAGTTACTCGAGGCAGGGGGAGACTGAAGCTTTCTTT,CASSYSRQGETEAFF
TRBJ2-3,TRBV7-3,few,TRBD1,TGTGCCAGCAGCTCCTACAAGGGACAGCCTAGCACAGATACGCAGTATTTT,CASSSYKGQPSTDTQYF
TRBJ2-7,TRBV7-2,.,.,TGTGCCAGCAGCCCCCGGACAGTTCTGAGAAGCTCCTACGAGCAGTACTTC,CASSPRTVLRSSYEQYF
TRBJ1-5,TRBV19,.,.,TGTGCCAGTAGGTCCCGTGGGGGATATCAGCCCCAGCATTTT,CASRSRGGYQPQHF
TRBJ2-2,TRBV6-2/TRBV6-3,many,.,TGTGCCAGCAGGAGACTGGGGGCGCCGGGCACCGGGGAGCTGTTTTTT,CASRRLGAPGTGELFF
TRBJ2-1,TRBV27,.,.,TGTGCCAGCAGTTTAGAACAGCATGCATACAATGAGCAGTTCTTC,CASSLEQHAYNEQFF
TRBJ2-7,TRBV5-6,many,.,TGTGCCAGCAGAGCCACAGGTTTCTCCTACGAGCAGTACTTC,CASRATGFSYEQYF
TRBJ2-5,TRBV11-2,.,.,TGTGCCAGCGGCACAGGGACTTACGTGGAGACCCAGTACTTC,CASGTGTYVETQYF
TRBJ2-3,TRBV18,.,.,TGTGCCAGCTCATGGAAGCCGGAGGATACGCAGTATTTT,CASSWKPEDTQYF